This T cell receptor (beta chain) was profiled in a study of CD8+CD57+ T cells in acquired aplastic anemia. Study conclusions and caveats: Comparison of patients with controls identified approximately 28 shared CD8+ CDR3 sequences.

Profiling of TCR beta VDJ combinations and CDR3 sequences used genomic DNA as template. TCRdb itself ran the reads through MiXCR, one entry per CDR3 protein. This table holds more than 70,000 distinct CDR3 sequences, roughly 72% found once. On this clonotype itself: Its antigen is unidentified.

Trimming stripped 4 bases from V and 0 bases from J, with 3 bases between. CDR1 SQVTM and CDR2 ANQGSEA come from the germline V gene. The CDR3 sequence is 11 residues long. The authors sequenced patients whose flow cytometry had shown CD8+CD57+ cell expansion. Patients had undergone no therapy by the time their blood was sampled. This TCR was recovered from a human donor with aplastic anemia. The V gene is TRBV29-1, the J gene TRBJ1-1; D ambiguous. The sequenced sample consisted of sorted CD4+, CD8+, or CD8+CD57+ T cells (not recorded which) from PBMCs. This CDR3 reads CSVGMNTEAFF. Here the CDR3 DNA reads TGCAGCGTTGGAATGAACACTGAAGCTTTCTTT.